This T cell receptor beta chain derives from a study of blood T cell repertoires in COVID-19 (dated by TCRdb to the early 2020s). In the study overall: Collaborator samples came from the United States, Italy and Spain and covered acute and convalescent phases of COVID-19. Sample metadata almost always included a de-identified subject ID, COVID-19 status, age in years and sex. The prospective study material was composed of cDNA or gDNA derived from T cells, B-cell-depleted T cells, or PBMCs. Subjects who had been exposed to COVID-19, were actively infected with it, or had recovered from it provided the deeply sampled blood TCRbeta repertoires that made up the dataset. Where available, HLA class I and class II types were taken from metadata supplied by the sample provider and were not determined by assay-based typing. The repertoires were released in a freely available public database intended as a resource for research on the immune response to SARS-CoV-2. The samples were drawn from two sources: the first 160 participants of the ongoing ImmuneRACE study, and some 1,300 subjects contributed by 6 global collaborators.

In the prospective study, participants were about 18 to 100 years old, resided in about two dozen geographic areas of the United States, and were enrolled through a virtual design. Cohort assignment in the prospective study relied on participant-reported clinical history from a screening survey and a study questionnaire. For ImmuneRACE Cohort 3, a participant was defined as recovered based on two consecutive negative NP/OP PCR tests, clearance by a healthcare professional, or resolution of symptoms. Each participant in the prospective study had whole blood, serum and a nasopharyngeal or oropharyngeal swab collected by mobile phlebotomists. Participants in the prospective study had the option to provide additional blood draws and questionnaires over a roughly 2-month period. Prospective study blood samples were shipped either frozen or at room temperature before DNA extraction. TCRbeta CDR3 regions were amplified from genomic DNA by means of the immunoSEQ Assay, a bias-controlled multiplex PCR. Regarding the original processing steps: Within the assay, amplification of reference gene primers was used to estimate how many nucleated cells each sample contained. To quantify the absolute abundance of each unique TCRbeta CDR3 rearrangement, sequence reads were collapsed and filtered. Productive Simpson clonality was computed per sample as the square root of Simpson's diversity index over productive rearrangements. The clones in this table, taken by TCRdb from immuneACCESS, are in-frame only. Not every clone is retained; where verified, under half of the shortfall comes from an unresolved V gene, and the cause of the rest is unknown. V, J and clone size are taken as reported in that table, and D and trimming were inferred from the DNA itself. The sample records a few hundred thousand clones, approximately 89% of which are singletons. In total, the top ten clones hold around 1.7% of the sample.

CDR1 and CDR2 are read off the germline V gene (reference sequence) as DFQATT and SNEGSKA. The CDR3, from cysteine to phenylalanine, totals 13 residues. Only the CDR3 region is kept as DNA, spanning 39 bases read in frame from base 1. V and J lose 3 bases and 2 bases, and a span of 11 bases separates them. Overall results and qualifications from the work: The quantity of clinical and demographic metadata differed by source and by participant and was supplied without curation.

In this sample, this clone turned up once. Its antigen is currently not known. No base-level quality is on record; no much larger clone is a single base apart. Sample: PBMCs or T cells enriched from blood (not recorded which). The V gene is TRBV20-1 and the J gene is TRBJ2-7, with the D segment identity uncertain. This TCR came from a woman in her 30s who had recovered from COVID-19. The CDR3 amino acid sequence is: CSASGRLTYEQYF. DNA sequence: TGCAGTGCTAGTGGCAGGTTAACCTACGAGCAGTACTTC.